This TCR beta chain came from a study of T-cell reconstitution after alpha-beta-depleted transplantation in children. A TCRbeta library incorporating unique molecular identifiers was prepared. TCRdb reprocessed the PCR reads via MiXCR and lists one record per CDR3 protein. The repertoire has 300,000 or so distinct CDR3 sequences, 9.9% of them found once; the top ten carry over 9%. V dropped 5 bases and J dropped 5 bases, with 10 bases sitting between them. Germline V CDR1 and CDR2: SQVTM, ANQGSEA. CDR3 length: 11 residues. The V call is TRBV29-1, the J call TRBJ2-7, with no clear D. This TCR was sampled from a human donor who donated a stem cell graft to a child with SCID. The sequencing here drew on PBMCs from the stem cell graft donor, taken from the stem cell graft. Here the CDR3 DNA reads TGCAGCGTTCGTCGTATCAACGAGCAGTACTTC. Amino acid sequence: CSVRRINEQYF.